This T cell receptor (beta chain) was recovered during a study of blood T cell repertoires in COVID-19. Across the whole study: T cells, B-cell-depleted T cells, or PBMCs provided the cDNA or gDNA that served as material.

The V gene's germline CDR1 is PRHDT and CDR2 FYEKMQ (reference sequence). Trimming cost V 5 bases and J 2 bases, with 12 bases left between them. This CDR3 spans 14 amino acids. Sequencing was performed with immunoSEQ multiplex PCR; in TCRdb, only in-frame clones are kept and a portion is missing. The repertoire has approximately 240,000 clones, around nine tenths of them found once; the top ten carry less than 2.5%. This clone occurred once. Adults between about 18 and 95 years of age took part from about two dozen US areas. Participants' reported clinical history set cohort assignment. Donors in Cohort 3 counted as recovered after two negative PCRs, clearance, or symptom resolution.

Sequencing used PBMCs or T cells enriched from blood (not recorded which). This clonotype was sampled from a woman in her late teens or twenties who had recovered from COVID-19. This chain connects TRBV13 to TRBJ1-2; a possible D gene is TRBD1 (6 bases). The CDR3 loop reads CASSLGTLNYGYTF. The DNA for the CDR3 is TGTGCCAGCAGCCTGGGGACACTGAACTATGGCTACACCTTC. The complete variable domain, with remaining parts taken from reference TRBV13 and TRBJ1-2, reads AAGVIQSPRHLIKEKRETATLKCYPIPRHDTVYWYQQGPGQDPQFLISFYEKMQSDKGSIPDRFSAQQFSDYHSELNMSSLELGDSALYFCASSLGTLNYGYTFGSGTRLTVV.